This T cell receptor (beta chain) stems from a study of beta chain features in type 1 diabetes (dated by TCRdb to the late 2010s). With regard to the full study: Mean age, gender distribution, total cell number and subset yield were not different between patients and healthy donors. A total of over 95,000,000 sorted cells were examined across all samples, and RNA yield correlated strongly with the number of cells per subset. In the study, TCRB repertoires of sorted circulating CD4+ T cell subsets from recently diagnosed type 1 diabetes patients were compared with those of matched healthy donors. Naive and central memory subsets were obtained from all 30 or so donors, but regulatory and stem cell-like memory subsets were isolated from only 8 patients and 8 healthy donors.

V sheds 0 bases and J sheds 3 bases, leaving 9 bases between their ends. There are 14 amino acids in the CDR3, from cysteine to phenylalanine inclusive. The entry retains the CDR3 DNA only, 42 bases that are in frame from base 1. The germline V gene provides CDR1 SGHVS and CDR2 FQNEAQ. General study outcomes and caveats: Naive, central memory and regulatory TCRB repertoires appeared more similar among patients than among healthy donors. Only small numbers of individuals were included in the HLA sub-analyses, which left unresolved whether HLA type had any influence on TCRB rearrangement. Sequencing cDNA rather than genomic DNA could over-represent highly expressing activated cells, although activation and CD3 levels did not differ between groups. A moderate but significant shortening of TCRB CDR3 length was observed in type 1 diabetes patients in all four CD4+ subsets. Fewer insertions and more nucleotide deletions at VDJ recombination sites were observed in patients with type 1 diabetes, implying thymic rearrangement abnormalities. Shorter templates might be favored by PCR, yet because patient and control samples were amplified and corrected together, any such skew would affect both groups equally.

A single peripheral blood draw of about 116 mL on average was collected from each donor into heparinised tubes. A BD FACSAria II was used to sort naive, central memory, regulatory and stem cell-like memory CD4+ T cells with a panel that included CD45RO, CCR7, CD25, CD127, CD95 and CD27. All sorted populations exceeded 95% purity. PBMCs were isolated immediately by Lymphoprep density gradient centrifugation and stained directly without culture. So that batch effects would be minimized, each experiment stained and sorted samples in pairs, pairing one healthy donor with one patient. Worth noting for this clone: Its antigen is not yet known. No much larger clone is present one base from it, and per-base qualities are unavailable.

The High Capacity cDNA Reverse Transcription Kit was used to reverse transcribe all of the isolated RNA, meaning that expressed TCRB transcripts were what got sequenced. Naive, central memory and regulatory T cell samples underwent deep immunoSEQ sequencing, averaging around 4 million total reads per sample. Sorted cells were lysed in RLT buffer, and RNA was extracted using DNase-treated RNeasy Micro or Mini kits according to cell number. To prevent cross-contamination, each cell subset was processed individually, whereas patient and healthy donor samples were processed jointly. The immunoSEQ multiplex PCR was used to amplify TCRB sequences from cDNA, yielding 87-bp fragments that span the CDR3 region. Sequencing of the amplicons was performed on the Illumina HiSeq platform. In the source study's methods: PCR bias was corrected computationally using synthetic template baselines, and reads within Hamming distance 2 were collapsed, with unmergeable singletons discarded. Reads were aligned to IMGT to assign V, D and J genes, CDR3 length, and insertions or deletions at six rearrangement sites. Within each subset, clonotype counts were normalized to sorted cell number, after which true diversity and Gini coefficients were computed with the tcR R package. Repertoire sharing was quantified using the overlap coefficient calculated on TCRB nucleotide sequences. TCRdb re-hosts the immuneACCESS table, in-frame sequences only. Its copies lack some clones; in the studies checked, an unresolved V gene accounts for under half of them, and the cause for the rest is not known. From that table come the V and J calls and clone size; the DNA was used to work out D and trimming. Within this sample are a few hundred thousand clones, with roughly 30% of them counted one time only. The ten largest account for under 4.5% of the sample.

The clonotype was recovered from a man younger than 40 in good health. This sequence uses TRBV7-8 and TRBJ2-7, with the D segment identity uncertain. The sample comprised central memory CD4+ T cells from blood. The CDR3 here reads CASSLAQSNYEQYF. The DNA sequence reads TGTGCCAGCAGCTTAGCGCAGTCAAACTACGAGCAGTACTTC.